The next 25 T cell receptor beta chains were all read from a single sample in a study of a mutant IDH1 vaccine in newly diagnosed glioma. Their antigens are not known. Time point given: week 23, last vaccination. Doses of 300 ug of mutant IDH1 20-mer peptide were given with topical imiquimod. Profiled with immunoSEQ multiplex PCR; TCRdb holds only in-frame clones, not every one. Counted here are around 55,000 clones, about 80% occurring once; the ten biggest clones make up 5% to 7.5%. The sequencing used PBMCs, collected from a glioma patient whose treatment included an IDH1 peptide vaccine. These receptors were collected from a man aged 40-50 years with glioma.

V usage is TRBV29-1 and J usage is TRBJ1-2; 7 bases are a match to TRBD1. V lost 6 bases, J lost 8 bases, and 18 bases stayed unmatched. Germline CDR1 SQVTM, CDR2 ANQGSEA. The CDR3 extends over 15 amino acids. CDR3: CSVQKGASRGGGYTF. CDR3 DNA: TGCAGCGTCCAGAAGGGGGCCAGCAGGGGAGGCGGCTACACCTTC.

This clone was seen once. Here the CDR3 reads CASRFDRDGKETQYF. The DNA for the CDR3 is TGTGCCAGCAGGTTTGACAGGGACGGAAAAGAGACCCAGTACTTC. This rearrangement joins TRBV6-4 to TRBJ2-5; 7 nucleotides line up with TRBD1. Germline loops: CDR1 MRHNA, CDR2 SNTAGT. CDR3 length: 15 residues. The junction had 10 bases not matched to a gene; V was cut back by 6 bases and J by 3 bases.

J is TRBJ2-3 and V is TRBV10-2, with 8 bases fitting TRBD2. Germline values: CDR1 WSHSY, CDR2 SAAADI. The CDR3 consists of 19 residues. Losses at the gene ends were 2 bases for V and 0 bases for J; bases not matched to a gene: 13. The CDR3 DNA reads TGCGCCAGCAGTGAGCCCGCCCCGGGGGGGTTCCCTAGCACAGATACGCAGTATTTT. It codes for CASSEPAPGGFPSTDTQYF.

The chain uses TRBV18 and TRBJ2-2, with 7 positions matching TRBD2. The length of the CDR3 is 13 residues. Unmatched junction bases numbered 0, after V lost 4 bases and J lost 4 bases. Germline CDR1 reads KGHSH; CDR2 reads LQKENI. CDR3 in amino acids: CASSREGTGELFF. The CDR3 nucleotides are TGTGCCAGCTCACGGGAGGGCACCGGGGAGCTGTTTTTT. The variable domain in full, completed from reference TRBV18 and TRBJ2-2, reads NAGVMQNPRHLVRRRGQEARLRCSPMKGHSHVYWYRQLPEEGLKFMVYLQKENIIDESGMPKERFSAEFPKEGPSILRIQQVVRGDSAAYFCASSREGTGELFFGEGSRLTVL.

The chain employs TRBV5-1 and TRBJ2-7; weak D call: TRBD2 (6 bases). Between the trimmed V and J ends, which lost 0 bases and 7 bases, there was a span of 14 bases. Per the germline V gene, CDR1 is SGHRS and CDR2 is YFSETQ. The CDR3 spans 14 residues. CDR3 sequence: CASSLDGGVFEQYF. In DNA, the CDR3 is TGCGCCAGCAGCTTGGACGGGGGAGTGTTTGAGCAGTACTTC.

The chain recombines TRBV11-1 with TRBJ2-1, with a tentative D call TRBD2 (7 bases). Germline V gives CDR1 SGHAT, CDR2 FQDESV (reference sequence). CDR3 length equals 15 residues. V dropped 4 bases and J dropped 6 bases, with 16 bases sitting between them. Here the CDR3 reads CASSSWGGASNEQFF. Here the CDR3 DNA reads TGTGCCAGCAGCTCATGGGGGGGGGCGAGCAATGAGCAGTTCTTC.

As to this clone: A junction boundary mismatches the germline segment, possibly from a read error. The rearrangement uses TRBV7-7 and TRBJ2-5; the match to TRBD1 covers 7 bases. The V gene's germline CDR1 is SSHAT and CDR2 FNYEAQ (reference sequence). CDR3 length equals 14 residues. CDR3 nucleotide sequence: TGTGCTAGCAGCTTTGAGGGGGCCGGGGAGACCCAGTACTTC. Protein sequence: CASSFEGAGETQYF.

The J gene is TRBJ1-6, the V gene TRBV12-1; the table assigns TRBD1, which was not confirmed against the DNA. TRBV12-1 is termed a pseudogene. This CDR3 is 15 amino acids long. As DNA, the CDR3 is TGTGCCAGCAGCTCGTGGGCAGGGGACAATTCACCCCTCCACTTT. It yields the protein CASSSWAGDNSPLHF.

This clone turned up a few times. V usage is TRBV21-1 and J usage is TRBJ1-4; TRBD1, the table's D call, lacks a check against the DNA. TRBV21-1 is classified as a pseudogene. This CDR3 has 15 residues. CDR3 bases: TGTGCCAGCAGCAAAAGAAGGGGAATTTGCGAAAAACTGTTTTTT. It codes for CASSKRRGICEKLFF.

The CDR3 sequence: CAWSVQASGGLSSYEQYF. DNA of the CDR3: TGTGCCTGGAGTGTACAGGCTAGCGGGGGGTTAAGCTCCTACGAGCAGTACTTC. The V call is TRBV30, the J call TRBJ2-7, with 11 bases matching TRBD2. Germline V lookup: CDR1 GTSNPN, CDR2 SVGIG (reference sequence). Losses at the gene ends were 0 bases for V and 0 bases for J; bases not matched to a gene: 10. CDR3 length: 18 amino acids.

V and J are TRBV10-3 and TRBJ2-3; D gene uncertain. The V and J ends lost 0 bases and 0 bases respectively, with 1 base between them. This CDR3 is built from 13 residues. Germline V gene sequence: CDR1 ENHRY, CDR2 SYGVKD. The CDR3, as DNA: TGTGCCATCAGTGAGTCGAGCACAGATACGCAGTATTTT. This translates into CAISESSTDTQYF.

The chain has TRBV6-1 and TRBJ1-2; D remains unclear. Germline CDR1 MNHNS, CDR2 SASEGT. V dropped 7 bases and J dropped 3 bases, with 12 bases sitting between them. The CDR3 is 13 amino acids. In DNA, the CDR3 is TGTGCCAGCATGGTTGAGGGCTACTATGGCTACACCTTC. It specifies CASMVEGYYGYTF.

As DNA, the CDR3 is TGTGCCAGCAGTTCACCGACAGGGAACACTGAAGCTTTCTTT. Protein: CASSSPTGNTEAFF. V and J are TRBV25-1 and TRBJ1-1; tentative D call: TRBD1 (6 bases). The CDR3 sequence is 14 residues long. Per the germline V gene, CDR1 is MGHDK and CDR2 is SYGVNS. Trimming stripped 5 bases from V and 1 base from J, with 11 bases between. Together with reference TRBV25-1 and TRBJ1-1, the CDR3 gives the full variable domain: EADIYQTPRYLVIGTGKKITLECSQTMGHDKMYWYQQDPGMELHLIHYSYGVNSTEKGDLSSESTVSRIRTEHFPLTLESARPSHTSQYLCASSSPTGNTEAFFGQGTRLTVV.

CDR3: CAISESAGLGRDTEAFF. The CDR3 coding sequence is TGTGCCATCAGTGAGTCGGCAGGACTGGGTAGGGACACTGAAGCTTTCTTT. The V and J genes are TRBV10-3 and TRBJ1-1; D not certain. Between the trimmed V and J ends, which lost 0 bases and 3 bases, there was a span of 17 bases. Germline CDR1 reads ENHRY; CDR2 reads SYGVKD. The CDR3 is 17 residues long.

The chain employs TRBV4-1 and TRBJ1-1, with D perhaps matching TRBD1 (5 bases). This CDR3 contains 16 residues. Trimming took 1 base from V and 1 from J, leaving 13 bases between them. Germline V gene data show CDR1 as MGHRA and CDR2 as YSYEKL. CDR3 sequence (DNA): TGCGCCAGCAGCCAAGGTTGGGGCGATGGGAACACTGAAGCTTTCTTT. Its translation is CASSQGWGDGNTEAFF.

This chain connects TRBV2 to TRBJ2-1, with 10 bases fitting TRBD2. V lost 8 bases, J lost 5 bases, and 6 bases stayed unmatched. The CDR3 covers 14 residues. CDR1 is SNHLY, CDR2 FYNNEI, per germline. CDR3 region: CASQASGGNNEQFF. In nucleotides, the CDR3 is TGTGCCAGCCAGGCTAGCGGGGGTAACAATGAGCAGTTCTTC.

This chain joins TRBV6-6 and TRBJ2-7, with D perhaps assigned TRBD1 or TRBD2 (5 bases each). Germline-derived CDR1 and CDR2 are MNHNY and SVGAGI (reference sequence). There are 11 residues in the CDR3. V was clipped by 2 bases and J by 6 bases, with 5 bases between them. CDR3 in DNA: TGTGCCAGCAGTTACGGGACCGAGCAGTACTTC. Its protein is CASSYGTEQYF.

The CDR3 coding sequence is TGTGCCAGCAGCGGACAGGGCCACGAGCAGTACTTC. It codes for CASSGQGHEQYF. The chain joins TRBV6-1 to TRBJ2-7; 8 bases fit TRBD1. Trimming removed 6 bases from V and 5 bases from J; junction bases left unmatched: 3. The CDR3 spans 12 residues. Germline V gene data show CDR1 as MNHNS and CDR2 as SASEGT.

The CDR3 sequence: CASSLSRNTEAFF. The CDR3 DNA follows: TGTGCCAGTAGTTTAAGCAGGAACACTGAAGCTTTCTTT. V is TRBV19 and J is TRBJ1-1; D is undetermined. This CDR3 region has 13 residues. Germline loops: CDR1 LNHDA, CDR2 SQIVND (reference sequence). V lost 5 bases, J lost 1 base, and 8 bases lay in between.

This clone was counted a few times. The rearrangement links TRBV19 to TRBJ2-2, with D perhaps TRBD2 (6 bases). The germline V gene encodes CDR1 LNHDA and CDR2 SQIVND (reference sequence). CDR3 length: 15 residues. Trimming shortened V by 9 bases and J by 0 bases, and 14 bases separated the two germline ends. The CDR3 nucleotides read TGTGCCAGCAGACTAGTTCTTGCGAACACCGGGGAGCTGTTTTTT. It is translated as CASRLVLANTGELFF.

The chain couples TRBV7-8 to TRBJ2-2, with D possibly being TRBD1 (7 bases). Germline lookup yields CDR1 SGHVS and CDR2 FQNEAQ. Trimming shortened V by 3 bases and J by 1 base, and 18 bases separated the two germline ends. The CDR3 covers 18 residues. CDR3 DNA sequence: TGTGCCAGCAGCTTGGGGACTTGGGGACAGAGGAACACCGGGGAGCTGTTTTTT. Its protein product is CASSLGTWGQRNTGELFF.

This clone came up a few times. The CDR3 bases are TGTGCCAGCAGCCGTAAAAAGGACACCGGGGAGCTGTTTTTT. Protein: CASSRKKDTGELFF. The chain carries TRBV5-4 and TRBJ2-2, with D unclear. V lost 4 bases and J 3 bases, leaving 10 bases between the germline ends. The CDR3 extends over 14 amino acids. Germline V gene sequence: CDR1 SGHNT, CDR2 YYREEE (reference sequence).

The chain couples TRBV6-5 to TRBJ1-5; the D is unclear. Per the germline V gene, CDR1 is MNHEY and CDR2 is SVGAGI. The ends were cut back, 6 bases at V and 5 bases at J, with 11 bases in the middle. The CDR3 is made up of 13 amino acids. The DNA of the CDR3 is TGTGCCAGCAGCCCAAACGGCGATCAGCCCCAGCATTTT. Encoded protein: CASSPNGDQPQHF.

The chain is built from TRBV27 and TRBJ2-3; D not certain. Trimming took 3 bases from V and 2 from J, leaving 3 bases between them. CDR1 MNHEY and CDR2 SMNVEV come from the germline V gene (reference sequence). This CDR3 spans 12 amino acids. The CDR3 sequence: CASSFSTDTQYF. CDR3 bases: TGTGCCAGCAGTTTCTCCACAGATACGCAGTATTTT.

The gene calls are TRBV14 and TRBJ1-4; D gene unclear. Germline V gene lookup returns CDR1 SGHDN and CDR2 FVKESK. V dropped 0 bases and J dropped 3 bases, with 11 bases sitting between them. CDR3 length: 16 residues. The CDR3 spells CASSQDSWQANEKLFF. CDR3 DNA: TGTGCCAGCAGCCAAGATTCGTGGCAGGCTAATGAAAAACTGTTTTTT.